One sample yielded the 19 T cell receptor beta chains listed below, sequenced in a study of a mutant IDH1 vaccine in newly diagnosed glioma. Sample time point: baseline, week 1 (first vaccination visit). The sample's treatment: pre-vaccination baseline after standard-of-care therapy. The method was immunoSEQ multiplex PCR; TCRdb's version includes in-frame clones alone and lacks a portion of them. The sample shows over 55,000 clones, around 80% of them seen only once. The sample consisted of peripheral blood mononuclear cells (PBMCs), taken from a glioma patient treated with radiotherapy, temozolomide or both. These receptors originate from a woman aged 18-29 years with glioma. Some clones in this sample may be carry-over from other donors' samples.

V usage is TRBV9 and J usage is TRBJ1-1; 7 bases map to TRBD1. Germline-derived CDR1 and CDR2 are SGDLS and YYNGEE. CDR3 length: 14 residues. Unmatched junction bases numbered 3, after V lost 3 bases and J lost 1 base. In DNA form, the CDR3 reads TGTGCCAGCAGCGGCGGACAGGCGAACACTGAAGCTTTCTTT. Protein: CASSGGQANTEAFF.

The J gene is TRBJ1-1, the V gene TRBV30; 7 positions agree with TRBD1. The CDR3 loop spans 16 amino acids. Unmatched junction bases numbered 10, after V lost 2 bases and J lost 1 base. Germline V gene sequence: CDR1 GTSNPN, CDR2 SVGIG (reference sequence). This chain's CDR3 is CAWSPNRGMGNTEAFF. The CDR3 coding sequence is TGTGCCTGGAGTCCGAACAGGGGCATGGGGAACACTGAAGCTTTCTTT.

The chain has TRBV28 and TRBJ1-5; unclear D gene. Germline CDR1 and CDR2: MDHEN and SYDVKM. V lost 6 bases, J lost 2 bases, and 11 bases lay in between. The CDR3 sequence is 14 residues long. CDR3 region: CASSAPEGNQPQHF. DNA of the CDR3: TGTGCCAGCAGCGCCCCGGAGGGCAATCAGCCCCAGCATTTT.

CDR3: CASSYAGTSGRDEQYF. The CDR3 coding sequence is TGCGCCAGCAGCTATGCCGGGACTAGCGGGAGGGACGAGCAGTACTTC. The chain joins TRBV4-1 to TRBJ2-7; the match to TRBD2 covers 16 bases. The germline V gene has CDR1 MGHRA and CDR2 YSYEKL. J lost 5 bases, V lost 5 bases, and 6 bases had no gene match. The CDR3 covers 16 residues.

The chain employs TRBV5-1 and TRBJ1-2, with 11 bases lining up with TRBD1. Germline CDR1 is SGHRS and CDR2 is YFSETQ. The CDR3 sequence is 14 residues long. Germline trimming cut 4 bases from V and 8 bases from J; bases unmatched to any gene: 7. In nucleotides, the CDR3 is TGCGCCAGCAGCCCGGGACAGGGGGTCTCCGGCTACACCTTC. Translated, it gives CASSPGQGVSGYTF.

The chain recombines TRBV11-2 with TRBJ2-1, with 8 bases matching TRBD2. CDR1 is SGHAT, CDR2 FQNNGV, per germline. V shed 4 bases, J shed 5 bases, and the junction held 10 bases outside the gene matches. The CDR3 is made up of 16 amino acids. CDR3 nucleotides: TGTGCCAGCAGCTATAGGAGCGGGAGCGGGAACAATGAGCAGTTCTTC. Amino acids: CASSYRSGSGNNEQFF.

This chain links TRBV2 with TRBJ1-2; D is unresolved. V was cut by 8 bases and J by 6 bases, with 13 bases left in between. The CDR3 loop spans 12 amino acids. Germline assignment: CDR1 SNHLY and CDR2 FYNNEI. This CDR3 reads CASAEFRDGYTF. The CDR3 DNA reads as TGTGCCAGCGCAGAGTTTCGGGATGGCTACACCTTC.

J is TRBJ2-7 and V is TRBV5-1, with D possibly being TRBD1 (6 bases). Germline CDR1 is SGHRS and CDR2 is YFSETQ. This CDR3 spans 14 amino acids. With 2 bases removed from V and 3 bases from J, the gap between germline ends came to 12 bases. The CDR3 DNA reads TGCGCCAGCAGCTTTTCATTAGGGGGCTACGAGCAGTACTTC. Translating it yields CASSFSLGGYEQYF. Filled out from reference TRBV5-1 and TRBJ2-7, the complete variable domain reads KAGVTQTPRYLIKTRGQQVTLSCSPISGHRSVSWYQQTPGQGLQFLFEYFSETQRNKGNFPGRFSGRQFSNSRSEMNVSTLELGDSALYLCASSFSLGGYEQYFGPGTRLTVT.

The V and J genes are TRBV27 and TRBJ2-3, with 7 bases matching TRBD2. The CDR3 extends over 16 amino acids. With 3 bases clipped from V and 2 bases from J, the junction kept 8 bases outside the gene matches. Germline V gives CDR1 MNHEY, CDR2 SMNVEV (reference sequence). CDR3 in amino acids: CASSLTLADLTDTQYF. The CDR3 DNA reads TGTGCCAGCAGTTTGACCCTAGCGGATCTCACAGATACGCAGTATTTT.

This chain links TRBV6-1 with TRBJ2-5; 8 nucleotides line up with TRBD2. This CDR3 spans 15 amino acids. CDR1 is MNHNS, CDR2 SASEGT, per germline. The junction had 8 bases not matched to a gene; V was cut back by 3 bases and J by 5 bases. CDR3 region: CASSDSGTSRETQYF. Here the CDR3 DNA reads TGTGCCAGCAGTGACTCCGGGACTAGTAGGGAGACCCAGTACTTC.

The genes are TRBV27 and TRBJ2-3, with 8 nucleotides matching TRBD2. The CDR3 runs 16 residues. V dropped 5 bases and J dropped 0; count of bases not matched to a gene: 7. Germline CDR1 and CDR2: MNHEY and SMNVEV (reference sequence). The CDR3 sequence is CASSVSLAASTDTQYF. CDR3 coding DNA: TGTGCCAGCAGTGTCTCACTAGCGGCAAGCACAGATACGCAGTATTTT.

The genes are TRBV7-9 and TRBJ1-1; D perhaps matches TRBD1 (6 bases). This CDR3 has 17 amino acids. The V gene's germline CDR1 is SEHNR and CDR2 FQNEAQ (reference sequence). Trimming cost V 5 bases and J 5 bases, with 24 bases left between them. CDR3 DNA: TGTGCCAGCAGCCCCCCGGGGGCGGGATTTCGGGGGACTGAAGCTTTCTTT. Its translation: CASSPPGAGFRGTEAFF.

The chain uses TRBV6-6 and TRBJ2-6; unclear D gene. This CDR3 is 16 amino acids long. Germline CDR1 reads MNHNY; CDR2 reads SVGAGI (reference sequence). With 4 bases removed from V and 1 base from J, the gap between germline ends came to 11 bases. CDR3 nucleotides: TGTGCCAGCAGTTTAGCCCTCCCGTCTGGGGCCAACGTCCTGACTTTC. Protein product: CASSLALPSGANVLTF.

CDR3 sequence (DNA): TGTGCCAGCAGCCTCCCAGGTACGAGTGAAAAACTGTTTTTT. Its translation is CASSLPGTSEKLFF. The chain uses TRBV7-9 and TRBJ1-4; no firm D call. Looked up from germline, CDR1 is SEHNR and CDR2 is FQNEAQ (reference sequence). V gave up 5 bases and J gave up 7 bases, with 14 bases separating them. There are 14 residues in the CDR3. The variable domain in full, completed from reference TRBV7-9 and TRBJ1-4, reads DTGVSQNPRHKITKRGQNVTFRCDPISEHNRLYWYRQTLGQGPEFLTYFQNEAQLEKSRLLSDRFSAERPKGSFSTLEIQRTEQGDSAMYLCASSLPGTSEKLFFGSGTQLSVL.

This chain uses TRBV7-9 with TRBJ1-5; no clear D. Trimming cost V 6 bases and J 5 bases, with 11 bases left between them. Germline V gene lookup returns CDR1 SEHNR and CDR2 FQNEAQ (reference sequence). CDR3 length equals 13 residues. CDR3 region: CASSIGVHQPQHF. For the CDR3, the DNA is TGTGCCAGCAGTATCGGTGTTCATCAGCCCCAGCATTTT.

This chain links TRBV4-3 with TRBJ1-2; D not certain. The V end was cut by 0 bases, the J end by 7 bases, with 21 bases between. The CDR3 consists of 17 residues. Germline CDR1 LGHNA, CDR2 YSLEER. The CDR3 loop is CASSQDQGSQASIGYTF. CDR3 nucleotide sequence: TGCGCCAGCAGCCAAGATCAAGGCAGTCAAGCCTCTATTGGCTACACCTTC.

The chain joins TRBV5-1 to TRBJ2-7; 9 bases fit TRBD1. The CDR3 spans 16 residues. V shed 0 bases and J 5 bases; nucleotides not matched to a gene: 9. Germline CDR1 SGHRS, CDR2 YFSETQ. As DNA, the CDR3 is TGCGCCAGCAGCTTGGAAAACAGGGGGCGTGCAAACGAGCAGTACTTC. It specifies CASSLENRGRANEQYF.

This sequence joins TRBV7-2 and TRBJ2-2, with TRBD1 matching over 8 bases. This CDR3 is built from 17 residues. Trimming cost V 5 bases and J 4 bases; bases outside gene matches: 12. CDR1 is SGHTA, CDR2 FQGNSA, per germline. The CDR3 reads CASSAHPGGAGTGELFF. The CDR3 DNA reads TGTGCCAGCAGCGCCCACCCAGGGGGCGCGGGCACCGGGGAGCTGTTTTTT.

This clone was recorded a few times. The V call is TRBV5-1, the J call TRBJ2-6; D might be TRBD1 or TRBD2, each matching 6 bases. V gave up 3 bases and J gave up 4 bases, with 14 bases separating them. This CDR3 region has 16 residues. CDR1 and CDR2 from the germline V gene are SGHRS and YFSETQ. DNA of the CDR3: TGCGCCAGCAGCTGGACAGCCGGGGGAGGGGCCAACGTCCTGACTTTC. This codes for CASSWTAGGGANVLTF.